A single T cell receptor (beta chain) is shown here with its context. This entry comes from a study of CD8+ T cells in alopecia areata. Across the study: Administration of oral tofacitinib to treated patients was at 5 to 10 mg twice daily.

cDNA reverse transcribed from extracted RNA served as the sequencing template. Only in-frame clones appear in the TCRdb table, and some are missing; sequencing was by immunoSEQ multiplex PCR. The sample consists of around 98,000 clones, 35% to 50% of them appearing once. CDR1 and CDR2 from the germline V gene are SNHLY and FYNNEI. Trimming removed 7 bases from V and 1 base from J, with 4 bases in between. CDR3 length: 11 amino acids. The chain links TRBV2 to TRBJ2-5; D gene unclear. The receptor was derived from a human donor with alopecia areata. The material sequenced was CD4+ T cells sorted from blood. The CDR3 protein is CASTFQETQYF. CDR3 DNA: TGTGCCAGCACTTTCCAAGAGACCCAGTACTTC.